This TCR beta chain was captured by sequencing in a study of T cell changes during pregnancy in multiple sclerosis. Germline V gene sequence: CDR1 LNHDA, CDR2 SQIVND (reference sequence). This CDR3 has 13 residues. V was cut by 5 bases and J by 4 bases, with 11 bases left in between. Assay used: immunoSEQ multiplex PCR; TCRdb lists only in-frame clones, some missing. The table includes 100,000 or so clones, approximately 93% detected once. The sequenced sample was peripheral blood, obtained after pregnancy. The origin of this receptor is a female donor with multiple sclerosis, enrolled in a pregnancy study. This chain connects TRBV19 to TRBJ1-2; D possibly corresponds to TRBD1 (5 bases). The CDR3 here is CASSDDSFYGYTF. Written as DNA, the CDR3 is TGTGCCAGTAGTGACGACAGTTTCTATGGCTACACCTTC.